This T cell receptor (beta chain) derives from a study of blood T cell repertoires in COVID-19. On the study more broadly: PBMCs, B-cell-depleted T cells, or T cells were the source of the cDNA or gDNA that made up the material.

After removal of 4 bases from V and 6 bases from J, the junction contained 8 bases not matched to a gene. This CDR3 comprises 14 residues. Germline CDR1 is SGHRS and CDR2 is YFSETQ. TCRdb's copy holds only in-frame clones and misses some; the assay was immunoSEQ multiplex PCR. The data hold about 330,000 clones, with 86% observed a single time. The sequence derives from a woman aged 50 to 65 with acute or convalescent COVID-19. Source material: peripheral blood. This chain joins TRBV5-1 and TRBJ1-2; 8 positions agree with TRBD1. CDR3 protein: CASSPGQGPDGYTF. As DNA, the CDR3 is TGCGCCAGCAGCCCAGGACAGGGCCCTGATGGCTACACCTTC.